Following are 6 T cell receptor beta chains from one sample sequenced in a study of cytomegalovirus exposure and HLA in healthy donors. The PCR was carried out with 60 Vbeta primers and 13 Jbeta primers. Produced via immunoSEQ multiplex PCR; TCRdb's table is partial and in-frame only. The table includes approximately 140,000 clones, roughly 82% detected once. The sample was PBMCs. The receptors here all came from a man younger than 30 in good health and CMV-seropositive.

V usage is TRBV18 and J usage is TRBJ1-3; tentative D call: TRBD1 (5 bases). In germline, CDR1 is KGHSH, CDR2 LQKENI. Trimming pared 3 bases from V and 1 base from J, leaving 13 bases between. The CDR3 loop spans 16 amino acids. Written as DNA, the CDR3 is TGTGCCAGCTCACCCGTGGGACTTCCGTCTGGAAACACCATATATTTT. Amino acids: CASSPVGLPSGNTIYF.

V is TRBV11-2 and J is TRBJ2-7; tentatively, D is TRBD1 (6 bases). V lost 5 bases to trimming and J lost 10 bases, with 12 bases between them. The CDR3 loop spans 11 amino acids. Germline values: CDR1 SGHAT, CDR2 FQNNGV. The CDR3 protein is CASSLQGVQYF. CDR3 nucleotides: TGTGCCAGCAGCCTACAGGGAGTTCAGTACTTC.

The chain couples TRBV27 to TRBJ2-2; D is perhaps TRBD2 (6 bases). The length of the CDR3 is 16 residues. Trimming stripped 6 bases from V and 4 bases from J, with 18 bases between. CDR1 and CDR2 (germline): MNHEY, SMNVEV (reference sequence). The CDR3 loop is CASRRAGGSGTGELFF. The CDR3 nucleotides read TGTGCCAGCAGACGGGCCGGGGGAAGTGGCACCGGGGAGCTGTTTTTT.

In DNA form, the CDR3 reads TGCGCCAGCAGGGGGGGGGATGGAGGACCCTACAATGAGCAGTTCTTC. Translated: CASRGGDGGPYNEQFF. The chain is built from TRBV5-1 and TRBJ2-1, with 7 bases matching TRBD2. J was trimmed by 2 bases and V by 5 bases; bases with no gene match: 10. This CDR3 is 16 amino acids long. CDR1 SGHRS and CDR2 YFSETQ come from the germline V gene.

This chain connects TRBV5-6 to TRBJ2-5; possible D gene TRBD1, 5 bases. Per the germline V gene, CDR1 is SGHDT and CDR2 is YYEEEE. CDR3 length: 13 amino acids. The V gene lost 0 bases and the J gene lost 3 bases, with 6 bases spanning the gap. CDR3 nucleotides: TGTGCCAGCAGCTTGGAAGGGGAAGAGACCCAGTACTTC. This sequence encodes CASSLEGEETQYF.

This chain joins TRBV30 and TRBJ1-2, with D possibly TRBD1 on 6 matching bases. V was cut by 0 bases and J by 4 bases, with 12 bases left in between. The V gene's germline CDR1 is GTSNPN and CDR2 SVGIG (reference sequence). The CDR3 consists of 14 residues. CDR3 bases: TGTGCCTGGAGTGTACGGGGGGCCAGCTATGGCTACACCTTC. Residues: CAWSVRGASYGYTF.